These T cell receptor beta chains were read from a single sample in a study of cytomegalovirus exposure and HLA in healthy donors. Assay: immunoSEQ multiplex PCR; the TCRdb copy retains only in-frame clones and omits some. The sample yields some 84,000 clones, about nine tenths seen once. The material sequenced was PBMCs. Every receptor here comes from a man aged 30 to 45 in good health and CMV-seronegative. Each CDR3 is given with its conserved first and last residue. D genes are given only for firm matches. Not every row has a clone size; where given, it reads once, few, many or a size class.

D,V,size,J,DNA,CDR3
TRBD1,TRBV5-1,.,TRBJ2-7,TGCGCCAGCAGCCGTCAGACAGGGCTGAGATACGAGCAGTACTTC,CASSRQTGLRYEQYF
TRBD2,TRBV6-4,.,TRBJ2-1,TGTGCCAGCAGTGAGGAGACTAGCGGGAGCTATGAGCAGTTCTTC,CASSEETSGSYEQFF
.,TRBV27,.,TRBJ2-2,TGTGCCAGCACTTCGTCGTACATGAACACCGGGGAGCTGTTTTTT,CASTSSYMNTGELFF
TRBD1,TRBV5-1,once,TRBJ1-4,TGCGCCAGCAGCGTCCGGGACAGTAATGAAAAACTGTTTTTT,CASSVRDSNEKLFF
.,TRBV20-1,.,TRBJ2-7,TGCAGTGCCGCCGACTCCCTCGAGCAGTACTTC,CSAADSLEQYF
.,TRBV4-1,.,TRBJ1-2,TGCGCCAGCAGCCAAGAATCGAACTATGGCTACACCTTC,CASSQESNYGYTF
TRBD1,TRBV29-1,.,TRBJ2-7,TGCAGCGTCGATTCGGGACAGGAATCCTACGAGCAGTACTTC,CSVDSGQESYEQYF
TRBD1,TRBV5-6,.,TRBJ2-7,TGTGCCAGCAGCTTCCAAATGACAGGGGGGAGGTACGAGCAGTACTTC,CASSFQMTGGRYEQYF
TRBD2,TRBV19,.,TRBJ2-7,TGTGCCAGTAGTTCCTCGGGACTAGCGGGAGACGAGCAGTACTTC,CASSSSGLAGDEQYF
.,TRBV28,.,TRBJ1-2,TGTGCCAGCAGGCGCTTGCCTTTCCTCTATGGCTACACCTTC,CASRRLPFLYGYTF
TRBD1,TRBV5-1,.,TRBJ2-7,TGCGCCAGCAGCATGGACAGGGGGCTCTACGAGCAGTACTTC,CASSMDRGLYEQYF
.,TRBV11-3,.,TRBJ2-5,TGTGCCAGCAGCACACGGGACAACGGCGGAGAGACCCAGTACTTC,CASSTRDNGGETQYF
TRBD2,TRBV19,once,TRBJ2-1,TGTGCCAGTAGTATTACCCCGGGACTAGCGGGAAGTGGTAATGAGCAGTTCTTC,CASSITPGLAGSGNEQFF
.,TRBV4-1,.,TRBJ1-2,TGCGCCAGCAGCCAAGAAAGTCCTATGGGGCATGGCTACACCTTC,CASSQESPMGHGYTF
.,TRBV6-1,.,TRBJ2-3,TGTGCCAGCAGTGAAGCGCAAAGCCCCCCCGATACGCAGTATTTT,CASSEAQSPPDTQYF
TRBD1,TRBV9,.,TRBJ1-3,TGTGCCAGCAGCGTAGAGGACAGGGCTGGAAACACCATATATTTT,CASSVEDRAGNTIYF
.,TRBV6-5,.,TRBJ2-7,TGTGCCAGCAGTGAGACTACGTCAGGGCAGTACTTC,CASSETTSGQYF
TRBD1,TRBV5-6,.,TRBJ2-7,TGTGCCAGCAGCTCGTCCGGGACAGGGAAATCCTACGAGCAGTACTTC,CASSSSGTGKSYEQYF
.,TRBV7-2,.,TRBJ1-5,TGTGCCAGCAGCCTGCAGGGAGGTCAGCCCCAGCATTTT,CASSLQGGQPQHF
.,TRBV7-2,.,TRBJ2-5,TGTGCCAGCAGCTTAATGACGGGTTTGGAGACCCAGTACTTC,CASSLMTGLETQYF
TRBD1,TRBV28,.,TRBJ2-3,TGTGCCAGCAGTTTTCCCAAACAGGGGAGTTTCACAGATACGCAGTATTTT,CASSFPKQGSFTDTQYF
.,TRBV18,.,TRBJ1-3,TGTGCCAGCTCACCTCCCGGGGGGGCGCGAGGAAACACCATATATTTT,CASSPPGGARGNTIYF
TRBD1,TRBV11-2,.,TRBJ2-1,TGTGCCAGCAGCTTAATACAGGGGGCAAAAACCTACAATGAGCAGTTCTTC,CASSLIQGAKTYNEQFF
TRBD2,TRBV9,.,TRBJ2-7,TGTGCCAGCAGCGTAGGACTAGCGGACGAGCAGTACTTC,CASSVGLADEQYF
TRBD2,TRBV27,once,TRBJ2-7,TGTGCCAGCAGTTTATCTGGACTAGCGTCCTACGAGCAGTACTTC,CASSLSGLASYEQYF
.,TRBV7-2,.,TRBJ2-2,TGTGCCAGCAGCTTAGATTACAGCCCCAAGAACACCGGGGAGCTGTTTTTT,CASSLDYSPKNTGELFF
.,TRBV6-5,few,TRBJ2-3,TGTGCCAGCAGTCGCTCAATAGGCACAGATACGCAGTATTTT,CASSRSIGTDTQYF
TRBD1,TRBV28,.,TRBJ1-2,TGTGCCAGCAGTCCTCTAGGGACAGCTAACTATGGCTACACCTTC,CASSPLGTANYGYTF